This TCR beta chain was captured in a study of CD8+CD57+ T cells in acquired aplastic anemia (dated by TCRdb to the late 2010s). Notes on the research overall: A mean of 3.2 ug of DNA, ranging from about 0.17 to 30 ug, was extracted from sorted CD4+ and CD8+ cells. CD8+CD57+ expansion was defined as frequency above the mean frequency observed in healthy subjects.

TCR beta VDJ combination and CDR3 sequence profiling used genomic DNA as the template. An Illumina HiSeq 2000 was the platform used for TCR repertoire sequencing. The original pipeline was this. TRBV/TRBJ rearrangement plots, CDR3 size and DJ length profiles, and Simpson's diversity index were used to evaluate the repertoires. The most abundant DNA sequence in the deep sequencing data was defined as the immunodominant clone. CDR3 amino acid sequences were checked for sharing between subjects and were compared against published repertoires and the VDJdb database. TCRdb redid the processing of the public reads, applying fastp at Q25 and MiXCR, and retained in-frame beta chains. All rows with the same CDR3 protein become a single entry with the most common DNA and genes. The V and J calls were determined by TCRdb, not by the authors. The sample has around 80,000 distinct CDR3 sequences on record, under 80% of them singletons. The top ten clones comprise approximately 81% of the sample.

A note on this clonotype: Its antigen target is currently unknown. Base qualities are not at hand, and no much larger clone is one base apart.

Patients chosen for sequencing had shown expansion of CD8+CD57+ cells by flow cytometry. Severe acquired aplastic anemia was diagnosed in all patients according to International Study of Aplastic Anemia and Agranulocytosis and Camitta criteria. No therapy had been received by the patients at the time of blood sampling. In this study, sorted CD4+ and CD8+ T cells from the blood of healthy subjects and of severe aplastic anemia patients had their TCR repertoires deep-sequenced. Patients were enrolled in the USA under clinicaltrials.gov protocols 00001620, 01623167, 00001397, 00071045, 00081523 and 00961064. Ficoll-Paque density gradient centrifugation was used to isolate peripheral blood mononuclear cells. Before DNA extraction, CD4+ and CD8+ T cells were sorted by FACS or by magnetic beads. General conclusions and limits of the study: Some 30 CD8+ CDR3 sequences were shared between patients and controls but appeared highly expressed in patients and within their immunodominant clones. CD8+ Simpson's diversity did not differ significantly between patients and healthy controls (P=0.060).

Sequencing was done on a sample of sorted CD4+, CD8+, or CD8+CD57+ T cells (not recorded which) from PBMCs. The sequence was collected from a human donor with aplastic anemia.

The sequence in DNA is TGTGCCAGCAGCACCTACAGGAACACTGAAGCTTTCTTT. It translates as CASSTYRNTEAFF. This receptor chain uses TRBV7-6 and TRBJ1-1; the D gene lacks a confident call. The CDR3 covers 13 residues, taking in both the cysteine and the phenylalanine. Only the CDR3 part of the read is kept: 39 bases, read in frame from the first base. CDR1 and CDR2 (SGHVS, FNYEAQ) derive from the germline V gene. The junction carries 8 bases between V and J, which are trimmed by 5 bases and 1 base respectively.